Below are 19 T cell receptor beta chains sequenced from a single sample in a study of T cell responses to AZD1222 COVID-19 vaccine. The assay was immunoSEQ multiplex PCR, and TCRdb's table has in-frame clones only and misses some. The sample comprises about 25,000 clones, about nine tenths of which are singletons, and under 35% rests with the top ten. The specimen was peripheral blood, collected 28 days after the second AZD1222 dose. These receptors all come from an adult who received the AZD1222 COVID-19 vaccine.

This clone was seen a single time. The chain couples TRBV29-1 to TRBJ1-3; D may be TRBD1 (5 bases). Germline CDR1 is SQVTM and CDR2 is ANQGSEA. V was clipped by 5 bases and J by 0 bases, with 20 bases between them. This CDR3 contains 17 residues. The CDR3 sequence: CSVRKGNRLGSGNTIYF. The CDR3 coding sequence is TGCAGCGTTCGAAAGGGAAACAGGTTGGGCTCTGGAAACACCATATATTTT.

The V call is TRBV20-1, the J call TRBJ1-1, with unresolved D. Trimming took off 2 bases at V and 1 base at J, with 2 bases between the two ends. The CDR3 has 11 amino acids. The V gene's germline CDR1 is DFQATT and CDR2 SNEGSKA (reference sequence). Written as DNA, the CDR3 is TGCAGTGCTAGACGGAACACTGAAGCTTTCTTT. Translated: CSARRNTEAFF.

In this sample, this clone turned up once. The CDR3 nucleotides read TGCGCCAGCAGCGGGGTTATCTACAATGAGCAGTTCTTC. The encoded protein is CASSGVIYNEQFF. The V gene is TRBV4-1, the J gene TRBJ2-1; D is unresolved. The CDR3 totals 13 residues. Germline V gene sequence: CDR1 MGHRA, CDR2 YSYEKL. The V and J ends lost 5 bases and 3 bases respectively, with 8 bases between them.

The CDR3 nucleotides are TGTGCCAGCAGCCGACTAGCGGGAGGGTACAATGAGCAGTTCTTC. Translating gives CASSRLAGGYNEQFF. The J gene is TRBJ2-1, the V gene TRBV14; 14 bases agree with TRBD2. With 4 bases clipped from V and 4 bases from J, the junction kept 0 bases outside the gene matches. This CDR3 has 15 residues. From germline, CDR1 is SGHDN and CDR2 FVKESK.

The J gene is TRBJ1-3, the V gene TRBV30; D possibly corresponds to TRBD1 (6 bases). Trimming cost V 1 base and J 0 bases, with 13 bases left between them. Germline loops: CDR1 GTSNPN, CDR2 SVGIG (reference sequence). The CDR3 spans 16 residues. The CDR3 protein is CAWSGWGTSSGNTIYF. CDR3 in DNA: TGTGCCTGGAGTGGTTGGGGGACAAGCTCTGGAAACACCATATATTTT.

The chain carries TRBV19 and TRBJ2-7; TRBD2 matches at 10 bases. CDR1 and CDR2 from the germline V gene are LNHDA and SQIVND (reference sequence). V lost 6 bases to trimming and J lost 3 bases; unmatched junction nucleotides: 8. CDR3 length: 15 residues. CDR3 protein: CASRRTGTSDYEQYF. Written as DNA, the CDR3 is TGTGCCAGTAGACGGACCGGGACTAGCGACTACGAGCAGTACTTC.

This chain connects TRBV19 to TRBJ2-7; the match to TRBD2 covers 10 bases. V lost 3 bases and J lost 3; bases outside the gene matches: 2. The CDR3 consists of 14 residues. The germline gives CDR1 LNHDA, CDR2 SQIVND (reference sequence). The CDR3, as DNA: TGTGCCAGTAGTATGGGGACTAGCGTCTACGAGCAGTACTTC. Amino acid sequence: CASSMGTSVYEQYF.

By share, this clone counts as medium-sized (0.01 to 0.1%). CDR3 sequence (DNA): TGTGCCAGTAGTTGGACACTGAACTATGGCTACACCTTC. It codes for CASSWTLNYGYTF. The J gene is TRBJ1-2, the V gene TRBV19; TRBD1 is a possible D gene (5 bases). With 5 bases removed from V and 2 bases from J, the gap between germline ends came to 9 bases. The CDR3 is made up of 13 amino acids. Germline loops: CDR1 LNHDA, CDR2 SQIVND (reference sequence).

This chain uses TRBV4-1 with TRBJ2-7; 8 bases match TRBD1. The length of the CDR3 is 17 residues. Looked up from germline, CDR1 is MGHRA and CDR2 is YSYEKL. The ends lost 4 bases at V and 2 bases at J; junction bases unmatched: 13. For the CDR3, the DNA is TGCGCCAGCAGCCTAAGCACCCCTCAGACAGGGGCCTACGAGCAGTACTTC. It yields the protein CASSLSTPQTGAYEQYF.

This chain links TRBV7-8 with TRBJ1-4, with 8 bases fitting TRBD1. The CDR3 contains 14 residues. Germline CDR1 SGHVS, CDR2 FQNEAQ. V gave up 4 bases and J gave up 6 bases; unmatched junction bases: 4. CDR3 bases: TGTGCCAGCAGCTATGGGACAGGCTATGAAAAACTGTTTTTT. It specifies CASSYGTGYEKLFF.

The CDR3 sequence is CASSFAGRPYEQYF. As DNA, the CDR3 is TGCGCCAGCAGCTTCGCAGGCAGGCCCTACGAGCAGTACTTC. This chain uses TRBV5-1 with TRBJ2-7; D not certain. Deletions cut 2 bases from V and 2 bases from J, with 11 bases between. This CDR3 has 14 residues. Germline values: CDR1 SGHRS, CDR2 YFSETQ.

The chain is built from TRBV7-3 and TRBJ2-2, with 8 nucleotides matching TRBD1. Trimming cost V 5 bases and J 7 bases; bases outside gene matches: 9. Looked up from germline, CDR1 is SGHTA and CDR2 is FQGTGA. The CDR3 consists of 15 residues. The CDR3 DNA is TGTGCCAGCAGCGATCGGACAGGGTACGGCGGGGAGCTGTTTTTT. Translation: CASSDRTGYGGELFF. The complete variable domain, with remaining parts taken from reference TRBV7-3 and TRBJ2-2, reads GAGVSQTPSNKVTEKGKYVELRCDPISGHTALYWYRQSLGQGPEFLIYFQGTGAADDSGLPNDRFFAVRPEGSVSTLKIQRTERGDSAVYLCASSDRTGYGGELFFGEGSRLTVL.

CDR3 coding DNA: TGTGCCTGGACCCAGGGGGGCAGCACAGATACGCAGTATTTT. Translated: CAWTQGGSTDTQYF. The chain carries TRBV30 and TRBJ2-3, with D maybe TRBD1 (7 bases). The CDR3 extends over 14 amino acids. Per germline, CDR1 GTSNPN and CDR2 SVGIG (reference sequence). Trimming shortened V by 4 bases and J by 0 bases, and 11 bases separated the two germline ends.

The gene calls are TRBV5-1 and TRBJ1-1; D call uncertain. CDR1 is SGHRS, CDR2 YFSETQ, per germline. The V end lost 0 bases, the J end lost 0 bases, and 3 bases lay between the germline ends. The CDR3 is 13 residues long. CDR3 residues: CASSLDMNTEAFF. CDR3 sequence (DNA): TGCGCCAGCAGCTTGGACATGAACACTGAAGCTTTCTTT. Filled out from reference TRBV5-1 and TRBJ1-1, the complete variable domain reads KAGVTQTPRYLIKTRGQQVTLSCSPISGHRSVSWYQQTPGQGLQFLFEYFSETQRNKGNFPGRFSGRQFSNSRSEMNVSTLELGDSALYLCASSLDMNTEAFFGQGTRLTVV.

The rearrangement joins TRBV19 to TRBJ1-2; D remains unclear. The CDR3 consists of 15 residues. Germline V gives CDR1 LNHDA, CDR2 SQIVND (reference sequence). Trimming took 1 base from V and 4 from J, leaving 13 bases between them. In DNA, the CDR3 is TGTGCCAGTAGTATAGCTAGCGGGTCAGGCTATGGCTACACCTTC. It codes for CASSIASGSGYGYTF.

The V gene is TRBV29-1, the J gene TRBJ2-7, with D maybe TRBD1 (6 bases). Per germline, CDR1 SQVTM and CDR2 ANQGSEA. The CDR3 covers 13 residues. V shed 0 bases and J shed 12 bases, with 18 bases lying between them. As DNA, the CDR3 is TGCAGCGTTGAAGAAGGTCGAGGACAGAGTCGGTACTTC. Amino acid sequence: CSVEEGRGQSRYF.

The CDR3 DNA reads as TGTGCCAGCAGCCCACAGGGGGCTAGCAATGAGCAGTTCTTC. It encodes CASSPQGASNEQFF. The chain couples TRBV3-1 (or the pseudogene TRBV3-2) to TRBJ2-1; 9 positions match TRBD1. This CDR3 spans 14 amino acids. The V and J ends lost 4 bases and 6 bases, in that order; junction bases with no gene match: 4. Germline V gives CDR1 LGHDT, CDR2 YNNKEL (reference sequence).

The rearrangement joins TRBV6-2 or TRBV6-3 to TRBJ1-5; maybe TRBD1 (5 bases). The CDR3 totals 14 residues. Germline loops: CDR1 MNHEY, CDR2 SVGEGT. With 4 bases removed from V and 6 bases from J, the gap between germline ends came to 13 bases. The CDR3 region is CASSWGSAGQPQHF. The CDR3 DNA is TGTGCCAGCAGTTGGGGGAGCGCGGGTCAGCCCCAGCATTTT.

This clone was recorded only once. The rearrangement uses TRBV19 and TRBJ2-7; 14 positions match TRBD2. With 10 bases clipped from V and 6 bases from J, the junction kept 5 bases outside the gene matches. CDR1 LNHDA and CDR2 SQIVND come from the germline V gene (reference sequence). CDR3 length equals 13 residues. CDR3 coding DNA: TGTGCCACCATGGGACTAGCGGGAGTCGAGCAGTACTTC. It yields the protein CATMGLAGVEQYF.